One sample yielded the 25 T cell receptor beta chains listed below, sequenced in a study of shared clonotypes between healthy human individuals. Assay: immunoSEQ multiplex PCR; the TCRdb copy retains only in-frame clones and omits some. Here the sample spans approximately 2.4 million clones, 90% to 97% being singletons. The specimen was naive CD4+ T cells sorted from blood. Subset of the sample: CD45RA+ positively selected. The receptors here all came from a man aged 18 to 30 in good health.

V gene TRBV10-3 combines with J gene TRBJ1-1; D gene unclear. The CDR3 runs 11 residues. Germline V gives CDR1 ENHRY, CDR2 SYGVKD. V gave up 1 base and J gave up 8 bases, with 5 bases separating them. CDR3 bases: TGTGCCATCAGTGAGTTCGGAGAAGCTTTCTTT. Protein product: CAISEFGEAFF.

The chain couples TRBV7-8 to TRBJ2-5; 8 bases align to TRBD1. Losses at the gene ends were 2 bases for V and 5 bases for J; bases not matched to a gene: 10. The CDR3 length is 16 residues. The germline CDR1 and CDR2 sequences are SGHVS and FQNEAQ. The DNA of the CDR3 is TGTGCCAGCAGCTTAATTCGAGGCAGGGGGCCGGAGACCCAGTACTTC. This sequence encodes CASSLIRGRGPETQYF.

The chain recombines TRBV7-6 with TRBJ1-1; D unresolved. The V gene lost 2 bases and the J gene lost 5 bases, with 9 bases spanning the gap. The CDR3 is made up of 13 amino acids. Germline V lookup: CDR1 SGHVS, CDR2 FNYEAQ. CDR3 in amino acids: CASSLSAVTEAFF. The CDR3 coding sequence is TGTGCCAGCAGCTTATCGGCGGTTACTGAAGCTTTCTTT. The full variable domain, completed using reference TRBV7-6 and TRBJ1-1, is GAGVSQSPRYKVTKRGQDVALRCDPISGHVSLYWYRQALGQGPEFLTYFNYEAQQDKSGLPNDRFSAERPEGSISTLTIQRTEQRDSAMYRCASSLSAVTEAFFGQGTRLTVV.

Here the CDR3 reads CASSPDSLDDQPQHF. In nucleotides, the CDR3 is TGCGCCAGCAGCCCGGACAGCCTCGACGATCAGCCCCAGCATTTT. This rearrangement joins TRBV5-1 to TRBJ1-5; a possible D gene is TRBD1 (6 bases). The CDR3 runs to 15 residues. Trimming took 4 bases from V and 5 from J, leaving 16 bases between them. CDR1 is SGHRS, CDR2 YFSETQ, per germline.

The chain couples TRBV5-4 to TRBJ1-1; TRBD1 is a possible D gene (5 bases). The germline gives CDR1 SGHNT, CDR2 YYREEE (reference sequence). Trimming shortened V by 4 bases and J by 0 bases, and 16 bases separated the two germline ends. The CDR3 is 16 residues long. This CDR3 is CASSPIGANMNTEAFF. As DNA, the CDR3 is TGTGCCAGCAGCCCCATTGGGGCAAACATGAACACTGAAGCTTTCTTT.

The chain couples TRBV7-8 to TRBJ2-7; possibly TRBD2 for D (6 bases). Germline values: CDR1 SGHVS, CDR2 FQNEAQ. The V end lost 6 bases, the J end lost 6 bases, and 12 bases lay between the germline ends. The CDR3 extends over 12 amino acids. This chain's CDR3 is CASRGGAGEQYF. Here the CDR3 DNA reads TGTGCCAGCAGGGGGGGAGCGGGCGAGCAGTACTTC. Combining the CDR3 with reference TRBV7-8 and TRBJ2-7 gives the whole variable domain GAGVSQSPRYKVAKRGQDVALRCDPISGHVSLFWYQQALGQGPEFLTYFQNEAQLDKSGLPSDRFFAERPEGSVSTLKIQRTQQEDSAVYLCASRGGAGEQYFGPGTRLTVT.

Notes on this clone: Different DNA sequences within this sample yield the same CDR3. The genes are TRBV28 and TRBJ1-5; 10 bases match TRBD1. J was trimmed by 5 bases and V by 3 bases; bases with no gene match: 4. The germline V gene encodes CDR1 MDHEN and CDR2 SYDVKM. The CDR3 is 15 residues long. CDR3 DNA: TGTGCCAGCAGTTTGGCCGGGACAGGGGATCAGCCCCAGCATTTT. Its protein is CASSLAGTGDQPQHF.

This chain joins TRBV28 and TRBJ1-5; the match to TRBD1 covers 7 bases. Germline CDR1 and CDR2: MDHEN and SYDVKM. CDR3 length: 12 amino acids. V was pared by 7 bases and J by 4 bases, with 1 base of the junction left unmatched. The CDR3 spells CASIQGNQPQHF. The CDR3 DNA reads as TGTGCCAGCATACAGGGGAATCAGCCCCAGCATTTT.

Regarding this clone: Other DNA sequences in this specimen translate into the identical CDR3. V and J are TRBV6-5 and TRBJ1-4; D remains unclear. The CDR3 totals 11 residues. The ends were cut back, 2 bases at V and 8 bases at J, with 3 bases in the middle. The germline V gene has CDR1 MNHEY and CDR2 SVGAGI. CDR3 region: CASSYGEKLFF. As DNA, the CDR3 is TGTGCCAGCAGTTACGGGGAAAAACTGTTTTTT.

CDR3: CAIAGLQDAYEQYF. CDR3 coding DNA: TGTGCCATCGCGGGGCTACAAGATGCCTACGAGCAGTACTTC. The chain recombines TRBV10-3 with TRBJ2-7; the D gene is possibly TRBD2 (6 bases). Looked up from germline, CDR1 is ENHRY and CDR2 is SYGVKD. V lost 8 bases and J 2 bases, leaving 16 bases between the germline ends. This CDR3 has 14 amino acids.

Points on this clone: The identical CDR3 is also encoded by other nucleotide sequences in the sample. CDR3 in amino acids: CASSLGDISGNTIYF. The CDR3 bases are TGCGCCAGCAGCTTGGGGGACATCTCTGGAAACACCATATATTTT. The chain recombines TRBV5-1 with TRBJ1-3, with a weak D call TRBD1 (6 bases). Trimming pared 0 bases from V and 0 bases from J, leaving 7 bases between. Germline CDR1 SGHRS, CDR2 YFSETQ. The CDR3 runs 15 residues.

V gene TRBV4-2 combines with J gene TRBJ2-1, with 7 bases that match TRBD1. Germline CDR1 and CDR2: LGHNA and YNFKEQ. This CDR3 comprises 16 residues. V gave up 1 base and J gave up 6 bases; unmatched junction bases: 9. This CDR3 is CASSQVEGGAGNEQFF. The CDR3, as DNA: TGTGCCAGCAGCCAAGTGGAAGGGGGCGCAGGCAATGAGCAGTTCTTC.

This clone has more than one count but fewer than ten. The chain recombines TRBV2 with TRBJ1-6; D not certain. V was pared by 2 bases and J by 1 base, with 6 bases between. CDR3 length equals 15 residues. The germline V gene has CDR1 SNHLY and CDR2 FYNNEI. The CDR3 here is CASSETGSYNSPLHF. As DNA, the CDR3 is TGTGCCAGCAGTGAAACTGGGTCCTATAATTCACCCCTCCACTTT.

This rearrangement joins TRBV6-5 to TRBJ2-1; 9 bases are shared with TRBD2. Germline CDR1 is MNHEY and CDR2 is SVGAGI. J was trimmed by 10 bases and V by 7 bases; bases with no gene match: 11. The CDR3 loop spans 14 amino acids. The CDR3, as DNA: TGTGCCAGCATCGGCCCGGGACTAGCCCGGGAGCAGTTCTTC. Amino acids: CASIGPGLAREQFF.

This chain links TRBV18 with TRBJ2-7; a possible D gene is TRBD1 (6 bases). The CDR3 has 17 amino acids. Germline-derived CDR1 and CDR2 are KGHSH and LQKENI. V lost 3 bases, J lost 1 base, and 19 bases lay in between. CDR3 nucleotide sequence: TGTGCCAGCTCACCGTCCACACAGGGTTCCCTTTCCTACGAGCAGTACTTC. Its translation is CASSPSTQGSLSYEQYF.

The chain has TRBV5-4 and TRBJ2-5; 9 bases are a match to TRBD1. This CDR3 has 15 residues. The V and J ends lost 0 bases and 5 bases, in that order; junction bases with no gene match: 5. From germline, CDR1 is SGHNT and CDR2 YYREEE (reference sequence). Written as DNA, the CDR3 is TGTGCCAGCAGCTTGGGAGCTGGGACAGGGGAGACCCAGTACTTC. Translated, it gives CASSLGAGTGETQYF.

On this clone: Other DNA sequences in this specimen translate into the identical CDR3. The J gene is TRBJ2-1, the V gene TRBV5-1; TRBD2 aligns across 7 bases. Germline V gene lookup returns CDR1 SGHRS and CDR2 YFSETQ. The CDR3 extends over 16 amino acids. The ends lost 0 bases at V and 1 base at J; junction bases unmatched: 4. CDR3 region: CASSLVAGESYNEQFF. In DNA, the CDR3 is TGCGCCAGCAGCTTGGTTGCGGGGGAGTCCTACAATGAGCAGTTCTTC.

This chain uses TRBV11-2 with TRBJ1-1; TRBD1 matches at 7 bases. The CDR3 is 15 residues long. CDR1 and CDR2 (germline): SGHAT, FQNNGV. V lost 4 bases and J lost 2; bases outside the gene matches: 7. The CDR3 DNA follows: TGTGCCAGCAGCTCTAGACAGGGTAGAAACACTGAAGCTTTCTTT. Translation: CASSSRQGRNTEAFF.

V is TRBV21-1 and J is TRBJ1-4. TRBV21-1 is assigned pseudogene status. The CDR3 has 13 amino acids. CDR3: CASRQPEGEKLFF. CDR3 coding DNA: TGTGCCAGCCGCCAACCGGAGGGGGAAAAACTGTTTTTT.

This clone was detected only once. The V and J genes are TRBV13 and TRBJ1-3; no clear D. Trimming took 11 bases from V and 1 from J, leaving 15 bases between them. Germline-derived CDR1 and CDR2 are PRHDT and FYEKMQ (reference sequence). The CDR3 is 14 residues long. The CDR3 reads CAFSQGPSGNTIYF. CDR3 sequence (DNA): TGTGCCTTCTCGCAAGGGCCTTCTGGAAACACCATATATTTT.

The chain links TRBV7-9 to TRBJ2-5; D gene uncertain. V shed 5 bases and J shed 5 bases, with 15 bases lying between them. The CDR3 runs to 14 residues. CDR1 and CDR2 (germline): SEHNR, FQNEAQ (reference sequence). In DNA form, the CDR3 reads TGTGCCAGCAGCCCCCTTGAGGTTTGGGAGACCCAGTACTTC. Residues: CASSPLEVWETQYF.

The CDR3 protein is CASSLGSSVYEQYF. CDR3 DNA: TGTGCCAGCAGCTTAGGTTCTAGCGTCTACGAGCAGTACTTC. The rearrangement joins TRBV7-2 to TRBJ2-7, with D perhaps matching TRBD2 (6 bases). Between the trimmed V and J ends, which lost 1 base and 3 bases, there was a span of 10 bases. Per the germline V gene, CDR1 is SGHTA and CDR2 is FQGNSA. CDR3 size: 14 residues.

The rearrangement links TRBV5-8 to TRBJ2-1; D is perhaps TRBD2 (5 bases). The germline V gene has CDR1 SGHTS and CDR2 YDEGEE. V shed 6 bases and J shed 4 bases, with 11 bases lying between them. This CDR3 is 13 amino acids long. CDR3 in DNA: TGTGCCAGCACTTTGCCGGGGTACAATGAGCAGTTCTTC. It codes for CASTLPGYNEQFF.

Here the CDR3 reads CASSLTGSKGETQYF. CDR3 DNA: TGTGCCAGCAGCTTAACAGGGAGTAAGGGAGAGACCCAGTACTTC. The chain links TRBV9 to TRBJ2-5; D possibly corresponds to TRBD1 (6 bases). CDR1 SGDLS and CDR2 YYNGEE come from the germline V gene. V was shortened by 4 bases and J by 4 bases, with 17 bases between the two germline ends. The CDR3 sequence is 15 residues long.

The chain uses TRBV10-2 and TRBJ1-6, with a possible D match to TRBD1 (6 bases). CDR1 and CDR2 from the germline V gene are WSHSY and SAAADI. V dropped 5 bases and J dropped 8 bases, with 16 bases sitting between them. The CDR3 contains 15 residues. The CDR3 DNA is TGCGCCAGCAGTCCTATTACAGGGTATGATTCACCCCTCCACTTT. Protein sequence: CASSPITGYDSPLHF.